The entry below describes one T cell receptor beta chain. Original analysis: Amplification with reference gene primers provided the estimates of nucleated cell counts. Profiled with immunoSEQ multiplex PCR; TCRdb holds only in-frame clones, not every one. V and J calls plus clone size are reproduced from that table; the DNA served to infer D and trimming. There are about 49,000 clones in the sample; roughly 90% occur only once, and approximately 2.8% lies in the top ten. This entry comes from a study of blood T cell repertoires in COVID-19. Study as a whole: There were acute and convalescent COVID-19 samples, and they came from the United States, Italy and Spain.

The CDR3 is 18 residues long. V shed 1 base and J 2 bases; nucleotides not matched to a gene: 9. The germline V gene encodes CDR1 MDHEN and CDR2 SYDVKM. Source material: peripheral blood. This chain uses TRBV28 with TRBJ1-2; TRBD1 matches at 11 bases. This receptor was obtained from a human donor in a cohort sampled during active COVID-19. DNA of the CDR3: TGTGCCAGCAGTTTATACGGACAGGGGGCCACGGGGAACTATGGCTACACCTTC. Protein product: CASSLYGQGATGNYGYTF.